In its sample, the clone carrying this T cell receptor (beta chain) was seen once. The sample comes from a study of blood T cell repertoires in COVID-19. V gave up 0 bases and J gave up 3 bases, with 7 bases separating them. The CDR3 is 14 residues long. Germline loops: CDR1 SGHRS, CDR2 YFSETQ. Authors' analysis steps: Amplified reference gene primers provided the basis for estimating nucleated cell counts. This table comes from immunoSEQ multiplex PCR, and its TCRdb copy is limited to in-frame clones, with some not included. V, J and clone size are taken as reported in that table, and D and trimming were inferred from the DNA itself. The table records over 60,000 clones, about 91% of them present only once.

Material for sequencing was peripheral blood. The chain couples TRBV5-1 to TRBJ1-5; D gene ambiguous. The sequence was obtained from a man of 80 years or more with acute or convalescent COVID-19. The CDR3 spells CASSLGGYNQPQHF. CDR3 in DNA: TGCGCCAGCAGCTTGGGAGGTTACAATCAGCCCCAGCATTTT.